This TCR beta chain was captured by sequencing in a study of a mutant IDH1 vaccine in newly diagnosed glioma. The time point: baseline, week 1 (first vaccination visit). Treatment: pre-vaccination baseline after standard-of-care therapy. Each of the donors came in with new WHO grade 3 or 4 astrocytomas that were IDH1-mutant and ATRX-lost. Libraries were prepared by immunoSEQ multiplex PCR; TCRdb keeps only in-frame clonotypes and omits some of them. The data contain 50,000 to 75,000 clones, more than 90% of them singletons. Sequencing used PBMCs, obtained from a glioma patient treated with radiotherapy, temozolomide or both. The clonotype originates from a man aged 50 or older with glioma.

CDR3 DNA sequence: TGTGCCAGCACCTTGACAGGGGATGATTCACCCCTCCACTTT. Translated: CASTLTGDDSPLHF. The chain combines TRBV28 with TRBJ1-6; 8 bases are a match to TRBD1. The V segment lost 7 bases and the J segment 8 bases; nucleotides outside the gene matches: 7. Germline V CDR1 and CDR2: MDHEN, SYDVKM. The CDR3 spans 14 residues.